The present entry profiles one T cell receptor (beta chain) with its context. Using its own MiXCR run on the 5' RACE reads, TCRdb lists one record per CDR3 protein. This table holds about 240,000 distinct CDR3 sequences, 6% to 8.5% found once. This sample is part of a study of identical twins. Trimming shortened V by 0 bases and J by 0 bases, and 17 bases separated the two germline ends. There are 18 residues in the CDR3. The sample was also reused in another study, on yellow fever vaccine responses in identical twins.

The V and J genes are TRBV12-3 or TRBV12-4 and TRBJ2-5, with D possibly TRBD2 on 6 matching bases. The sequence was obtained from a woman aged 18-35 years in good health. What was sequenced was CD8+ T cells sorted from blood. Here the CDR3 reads CASSLALKWGRNQETQYF. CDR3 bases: TGTGCCAGCAGTTTAGCGCTAAAGTGGGGGAGGAACCAAGAGACCCAGTACTTC.